This T cell receptor beta chain was sequenced in a study of blood T cell repertoires in COVID-19. This clone has only a few counts. V shed 5 bases and J 0 bases; nucleotides not matched to a gene: 1. The CDR3 is 14 amino acids. Germline CDR1 is ENHRY and CDR2 is SYGVKD. The table came from immunoSEQ multiplex PCR; TCRdb's copy has only in-frame clones and leaves some out. The sample yields hundreds of thousands of clones, roughly four fifths seen once. This sequence joins TRBV10-3 and TRBJ1-2; TRBD1 matches 9 bases. The specimen was peripheral blood. The clonotype was recovered from a woman aged 70-85 years with acute or convalescent COVID-19. The CDR3 sequence is CAISRQGANYGYTF. The CDR3 nucleotides are TGTGCCATCAGTCGACAGGGGGCTAACTATGGCTACACCTTC.